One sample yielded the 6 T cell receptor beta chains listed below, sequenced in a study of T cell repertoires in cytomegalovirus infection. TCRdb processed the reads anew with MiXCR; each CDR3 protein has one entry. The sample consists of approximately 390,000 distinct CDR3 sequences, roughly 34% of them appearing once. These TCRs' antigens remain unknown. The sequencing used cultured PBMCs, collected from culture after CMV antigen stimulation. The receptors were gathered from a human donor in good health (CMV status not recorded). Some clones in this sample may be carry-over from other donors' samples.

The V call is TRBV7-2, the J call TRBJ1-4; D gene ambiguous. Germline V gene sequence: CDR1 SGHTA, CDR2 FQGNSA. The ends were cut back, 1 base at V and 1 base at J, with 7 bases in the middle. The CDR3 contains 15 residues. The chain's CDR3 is CASSLDRGTNEKLFF. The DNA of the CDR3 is TGTGCCAGCAGCTTAGACCGGGGAACTAATGAAAAACTGTTTTTT.

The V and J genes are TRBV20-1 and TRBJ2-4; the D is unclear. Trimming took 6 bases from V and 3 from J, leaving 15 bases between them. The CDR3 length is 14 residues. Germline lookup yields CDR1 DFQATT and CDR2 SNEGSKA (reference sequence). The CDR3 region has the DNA TGCAGTGCGACCCGGCCGGCTGACAAAAACATTCAGTACTTC. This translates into CSATRPADKNIQYF.

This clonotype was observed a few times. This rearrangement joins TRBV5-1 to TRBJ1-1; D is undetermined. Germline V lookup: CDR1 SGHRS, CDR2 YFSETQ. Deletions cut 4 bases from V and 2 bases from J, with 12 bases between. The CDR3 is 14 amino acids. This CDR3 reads CASSRAGGNTEAFF. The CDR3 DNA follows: TGCGCCAGCAGCCGAGCGGGAGGTAACACTGAAGCTTTCTTT.

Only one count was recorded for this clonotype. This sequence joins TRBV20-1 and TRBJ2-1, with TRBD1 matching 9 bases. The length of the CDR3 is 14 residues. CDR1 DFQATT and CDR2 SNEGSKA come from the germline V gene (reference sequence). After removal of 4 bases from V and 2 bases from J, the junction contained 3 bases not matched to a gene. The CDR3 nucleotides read TGCAGTGCTACCGGGACAGGGACCTACAATGAGCAGTTCTTC. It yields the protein CSATGTGTYNEQFF.

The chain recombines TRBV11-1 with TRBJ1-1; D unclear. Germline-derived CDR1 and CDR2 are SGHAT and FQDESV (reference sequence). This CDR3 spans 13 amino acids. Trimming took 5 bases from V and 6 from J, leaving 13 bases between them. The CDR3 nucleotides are TGTGCCAGCAGCCCCTATACAGAAGCTGAAGCTTTCTTT. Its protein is CASSPYTEAEAFF.

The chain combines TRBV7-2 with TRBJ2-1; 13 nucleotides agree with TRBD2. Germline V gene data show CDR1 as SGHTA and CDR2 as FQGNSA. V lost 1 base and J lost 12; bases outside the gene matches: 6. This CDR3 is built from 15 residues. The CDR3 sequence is CASSLGTSGRWPQFF. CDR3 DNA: TGTGCCAGCAGCTTAGGGACTAGCGGGAGATGGCCGCAGTTCTTC.